The text below deals with one T cell receptor (beta chain). Its specificity is not known. One end of the junction fails to match germline, which may point to a read error. The record originates from a study of PD-1 blockade in classical Hodgkin lymphoma. Regarding the study as a whole: Newly diagnosed patients were reported to exhibit reduced baseline TCR diversity relative to healthy donors.

CDR3 length: 13 residues. In germline, CDR1 is KGHSH, CDR2 LQKENI. This sample's time point: cycle 4 day 1 (C4D1), after more than 5 weeks of nivolumab. Each patient experienced a relapse that followed autologous stem cell transplantation, and brentuximab vedotin exposure varied. Repertoires were generated with immunoSEQ multiplex PCR, while TCRdb's copy carries only in-frame clones and drops some. The sample shows roughly 60,000 clones, roughly nine tenths of them seen only once. The chain carries TRBV18 and TRBJ2-7; D remains unclear. The TCR was taken from a human donor with classical Hodgkin lymphoma. The material was peripheral blood mononuclear cells (PBMCs), obtained before the fourth cycle of nivolumab. CDR3 DNA: TGTGCCAGCTCTCCACCATTTGGCGACGAGCAGTACTTC. Amino acids: CASSPPFGDEQYF.